These 17 T cell receptor beta chains came from one sample sequenced in a study of cytomegalovirus exposure and HLA in healthy donors listed by TCRdb under 2017. Library creation used the immunoSEQ multiplex PCR assay. The clones in this table, taken by TCRdb from immuneACCESS, are in-frame only. Not every clone is retained; where verified, under half of the shortfall comes from an unresolved V gene, and the cause of the rest is unknown. Within this sample are about 360,000 clones, with 80% to 90% of them counted one time only. The top ten clones comprise around 0.8% of the sample. The sequencing input was PBMCs. The receptors derive from a woman aged 18-35 years in good health and CMV-seronegative.

The J gene is TRBJ2-2, the V gene TRBV30, with TRBD1 identical over 8 bases. The germline V gene encodes CDR1 GTSNPN and CDR2 SVGIG (reference sequence). The CDR3 contains 13 residues. The V and J ends lost 3 bases and 7 bases, in that order; junction bases with no gene match: 4. Written as DNA, the CDR3 is TGTGCCTGGAGATTACAGGGGGGCGGGGAGCTGTTTTTT. Encoded protein: CAWRLQGGGELFF.

With respect to this clone: Relative to the germline gene, one junction end is altered; a read error may explain this. The chain combines TRBV29-1 with TRBJ1-1; 8 bases agree with TRBD1. Germline-derived CDR1 and CDR2 are SQVTM and ANQGSEA. The CDR3 length is 10 residues. CDR3 in DNA: TGCAGCGTTGAAGTCCAGGGGGCTCTCTTT. It codes for CSVEVQGALF.

The V call is TRBV6-5, the J call TRBJ1-2; TRBD1 agrees at 9 bases. Germline lookup yields CDR1 MNHEY and CDR2 SVGAGI. This CDR3 is 14 amino acids long. The trim removed 7 bases at V and 3 bases at J, leaving 6 bases unmatched. The CDR3 loop reads CASIKTGGDYGYTF. CDR3 coding DNA: TGTGCCAGCATCAAGACAGGGGGAGACTATGGCTACACCTTC.

The rearrangement links TRBV4-2 to TRBJ1-3, with a weak D call TRBD1 (6 bases). The CDR3 extends over 17 amino acids. Trimming removed 0 bases at V and 4 bases at J, with 16 bases between. The germline V gene has CDR1 LGHNA and CDR2 YNFKEQ. CDR3 sequence (DNA): TGTGCCAGCAGCCAAGAAATCCGGGGGGCGTCCGGAAACACCATATATTTT. Amino acid sequence: CASSQEIRGASGNTIYF.

This clone was picked up one time. The CDR3 sequence is CASSPGTGRETQYF. The CDR3 DNA is TGTGCCAGCAGCCCGGGGACAGGGCGAGAGACCCAGTACTTC. The V and J genes are TRBV9 and TRBJ2-5; TRBD1 agrees at 9 bases. V lost 4 bases, J lost 4 bases, and 5 bases stayed unmatched. The CDR3 loop spans 14 amino acids. CDR1 is SGDLS and CDR2 is YYNGEE in the germline V gene.

This chain links TRBV5-1 with TRBJ2-7; D possibly corresponds to TRBD1 (6 bases). There are 14 residues in the CDR3. CDR1 SGHRS and CDR2 YFSETQ come from the germline V gene. V lost 4 bases, J lost 3 bases, and 14 bases lay in between. CDR3 nucleotides: TGCGCCAGCAGCAACCGACAGGCAGTCTACGAGCAGTACTTC. It translates to CASSNRQAVYEQYF.

V gene TRBV28 combines with J gene TRBJ2-2; perhaps TRBD1 as D (5 bases). V was pared by 0 bases and J by 6 bases, with 14 bases between. The CDR3 is made up of 16 amino acids. CDR1 and CDR2 from the germline V gene are MDHEN and SYDVKM. The CDR3 nucleotides read TGTGCCAGCAGTTTATGGACCCCCTCAGGGTCCGGGGAGCTGTTTTTT. Its protein product is CASSLWTPSGSGELFF.

This clone was seen a single time. The V gene is TRBV4-2, the J gene TRBJ1-2; 10 nucleotides match TRBD1. The CDR3 contains 17 residues. Looked up from germline, CDR1 is LGHNA and CDR2 is YNFKEQ. V lost 1 base to trimming and J lost 4 bases; unmatched junction nucleotides: 9. Here the CDR3 reads CASSQGPVRTGGYGYTF. In DNA, the CDR3 is TGTGCCAGCAGCCAAGGCCCTGTTCGGACAGGGGGCTATGGCTACACCTTC.

This clone was recorded only once. CDR3 loop: CASSLSVPSASNYGYTF. The CDR3 coding sequence is TGTGCCAGCAGTTTATCGGTGCCCAGTGCCTCTAACTATGGCTACACCTTC. The chain uses TRBV27 and TRBJ1-2; no clear D. The CDR3 spans 17 residues. The ends were cut back, 0 bases at V and 0 bases at J, with 14 bases in the middle. Germline V gene sequence: CDR1 MNHEY, CDR2 SMNVEV (reference sequence).

The rearrangement links TRBV18 to TRBJ1-2, with D perhaps TRBD1 (6 bases). Trimming removed 3 bases from V and 7 bases from J, with 18 bases in between. This CDR3 spans 15 amino acids. Germline V lookup: CDR1 KGHSH, CDR2 LQKENI. The CDR3 DNA follows: TGTGCCAGCTCACCGGACAGCCTGGTGGGGATTGGCTACACCTTC. Its translation: CASSPDSLVGIGYTF.

This rearrangement joins TRBV13 to TRBJ1-2; D remains unclear. The CDR3 has 15 residues. The germline V gene has CDR1 PRHDT and CDR2 FYEKMQ (reference sequence). The V gene lost 7 bases and the J gene lost 8 bases, with 23 bases spanning the gap. In DNA, the CDR3 is TGTGCCAGCACCGCCGTCCGGCAGGCCCTCCGGGGCTACACCTTC. Its protein is CASTAVRQALRGYTF.

The chain has TRBV18 and TRBJ1-5; 7 bases are a match to TRBD1. The CDR3 spans 15 residues. CDR1 is KGHSH and CDR2 is LQKENI in the germline V gene. Trimming at V came to 3 bases and at J to 4 bases, leaving 6 bases not matched to a gene. CDR3 loop: CASSPLTGLNQPQHF. The CDR3, as DNA: TGTGCCAGCTCACCCCTGACAGGGTTGAATCAGCCCCAGCATTTT.

The rearrangement uses TRBV7-9 and TRBJ2-2; TRBD1 aligns across 10 bases. J lost 7 bases, V lost 1 base, and 3 bases had no gene match. This CDR3 has 15 residues. The germline V gene encodes CDR1 SEHNR and CDR2 FQNEAQ (reference sequence). The CDR3 loop is CASSLGQGAGGELFF. In nucleotides, the CDR3 is TGTGCCAGCAGCTTAGGACAGGGGGCCGGCGGGGAGCTGTTTTTT. Variable domain in full (rest from reference TRBV7-9 and TRBJ2-2): DTGVSQNPRHKITKRGQNVTFRCDPISEHNRLYWYRQTLGQGPEFLTYFQNEAQLEKSRLLSDRFSAERPKGSFSTLEIQRTEQGDSAMYLCASSLGQGAGGELFFGEGSRLTVL.

This clone was seen a single time. The chain uses TRBV6-1 and TRBJ2-3; TRBD1 matches at 11 bases. The CDR3 contains 14 residues. Germline lookup yields CDR1 MNHNS and CDR2 SASEGT. Unmatched junction bases numbered 3, after V lost 6 bases and J lost 4 bases. CDR3 protein: CASSVGQGADTQYF. The CDR3, as DNA: TGTGCCAGCAGCGTGGGACAGGGGGCAGATACGCAGTATTTT.

The V call is TRBV14, the J call TRBJ2-5; D possibly corresponds to TRBD1 (5 bases). The V gene lost 6 bases and the J gene lost 3 bases, with 11 bases spanning the gap. CDR3 length: 13 residues. Germline CDR1 and CDR2: SGHDN and FVKESK. The CDR3 coding sequence is TGTGCCAGCAGGCGGACAAGAAAAGAGACCCAGTACTTC. It yields the protein CASRRTRKETQYF.

This clone has only one observation. DNA of the CDR3: TGTGCCAGCAGCTTAGGGAGGTCTGAAGCTTTCTTT. Translation: CASSLGRSEAFF. This rearrangement joins TRBV7-9 to TRBJ1-1; D gene unclear. V lost 1 base and J lost 6, with 6 bases in between. The CDR3 runs 12 residues. From germline, CDR1 is SEHNR and CDR2 FQNEAQ (reference sequence).

The chain combines TRBV6-1 with TRBJ1-1; no firm D call. The CDR3 runs 15 residues. V was trimmed by 4 bases and J by 3 bases, leaving 15 bases between them. CDR1 MNHNS and CDR2 SASEGT come from the germline V gene. The CDR3 here is CASSAARELDTEAFF. The DNA for the CDR3 is TGTGCCAGCAGTGCCGCCCGGGAACTGGACACTGAAGCTTTCTTT.